This passage covers 17 T cell receptor beta chains from one sample sequenced in a study of regulatory T cells in long-lasting Graves disease. Time point reported: newly diagnosed GD, antithyroid drugs for less than 3 months. PBMCs were the source of the RNA used for TCR sequencing. With iRepertoire HTBI primers and Arm-PCR of CDR3 regions, TCR beta libraries were built. TCRdb processed the multiplex PCR reads anew with MiXCR; each CDR3 protein has one entry. Seen here are about 440,000 distinct CDR3 sequences, 16% observed once, and the top ten hold around a tenth. The sample was also reused in another study, on T cells in Graves' hyperthyroidism and ophthalmopathy.

The material sequenced was peripheral blood mononuclear cells (PBMCs), taken at new diagnosis, from a patient treated with antithyroid drugs. The source of these receptors is a woman aged 30 to 39 with Graves disease.

The V gene is TRBV10-3, the J gene TRBJ2-3, with 8 bases identical to TRBD2. Germline CDR1 and CDR2: ENHRY and SYGVKD. V gave up 8 bases and J gave up 4 bases; unmatched junction bases: 8. The CDR3 has 14 residues. The CDR3 is CAIGSGSRADTQYF. CDR3 nucleotide sequence: TGTGCCATCGGAAGCGGGAGTCGGGCAGATACGCAGTATTTT.

This clonotype was observed a handful of times. This chain joins TRBV19 and TRBJ1-2, with 8 bases identical to TRBD1. The CDR3 runs to 13 residues. Germline V lookup: CDR1 LNHDA, CDR2 SQIVND (reference sequence). The V segment lost 5 bases and the J segment 7 bases; nucleotides outside the gene matches: 6. The chain's CDR3 is CASSWTGNTGYTF. The CDR3 bases are TGTGCCAGTAGTTGGACAGGGAATACTGGCTACACCTTC.

The V call is TRBV4-1, the J call TRBJ2-3; possibly TRBD1 for D (5 bases). CDR1 is MGHRA and CDR2 is YSYEKL in the germline V gene. The CDR3 contains 15 residues. The V end lost 0 bases, the J end lost 0 bases, and 7 bases lay between the germline ends. CDR3 sequence (DNA): TGCGCCAGCAGCCAAGAGACAGCTAGCACAGATACGCAGTATTTT. It codes for CASSQETASTDTQYF.

CDR3 sequence reads: CASSDRQGVNTEAFF. The CDR3 bases are TGTGCCAGCAGTGACAGACAGGGTGTGAACACTGAAGCTTTCTTT. V and J are TRBV6-1 and TRBJ1-1; TRBD1 agrees at 7 bases. CDR3 size: 15 residues. With V trimmed by 3 bases and J by 0 bases, 4 bases remained unmatched. In germline, CDR1 is MNHNS, CDR2 SASEGT.

With regard to this clonotype: A read error likely explains this, since a far larger clone differs by one base. The rearrangement links TRBV6-1 to TRBJ1-5; 9 positions agree with TRBD1. Germline V gene lookup returns CDR1 MNHNS and CDR2 SASEGT. V dropped 6 bases and J dropped 4; count of bases not matched to a gene: 7. CDR3 length equals 15 residues. CDR3 DNA sequence: TGTGCCAGCAGGTCTGGTGGACAGGGGAATCAGCCCCAGCATTTT. Protein product: CASRSGGQGNQPQHF.

Ten or more counts support this clonotype. The chain employs TRBV15 and TRBJ2-3; D is uncertain. This CDR3 has 14 residues. Germline values: CDR1 LNHNV, CDR2 YYDKDF (reference sequence). V lost 3 bases and J 2 bases, leaving 9 bases between the germline ends. CDR3 in amino acids: CATSRQRSTDTQYF. CDR3 nucleotide sequence: TGTGCCACCAGCAGGCAACGCTCCACAGATACGCAGTATTTT. The variable domain in full, with the rest retrieved from reference TRBV15 and TRBJ2-3, is DAMVIQNPRYQVTQFGKPVTLSCSQTLNHNVMYWYQQKSSQAPKLLFHYYDKDFNNEADTPDNFQSRRPNTSFCFLDIRSPGLGDTAMYLCATSRQRSTDTQYFGPGTRLTVL.

Worth noting for this clonotype: A much bigger clone sits one base away, suggesting this may be a read error. This chain uses TRBV29-1 with TRBJ2-1, with TRBD2 as a possible D gene (5 bases). The ends were cut back, 4 bases at V and 9 bases at J, with 16 bases in the middle. CDR3 length equals 13 residues. Germline assignment: CDR1 SQVTM and CDR2 ANQGSEA. CDR3 DNA sequence: TGCAGCGTTGGGAGACGACTACGGGGTGAGCAGTTCTTC. It translates to CSVGRRLRGEQFF.

This clonotype was counted many times. As DNA, the CDR3 is TGTGCCTGGAGTGGGACTATCAGGCGAGGGTGGGAGACCCAGTACTTC. Amino acids: CAWSGTIRRGWETQYF. The V gene is TRBV30, the J gene TRBJ2-5, with a possible D match to TRBD2 (6 bases). The CDR3 runs 16 residues. The V end was cut by 1 base, the J end by 5 bases, with 20 bases between. The germline V gene encodes CDR1 GTSNPN and CDR2 SVGIG (reference sequence).

Comment on this clonotype: Relative to the germline gene, one junction end is altered; a read error may explain this. The chain combines TRBV5-1 with TRBJ1-2; D is uncertain. This CDR3 has 13 residues. The germline CDR1 and CDR2 sequences are SGHRS and YFSETQ. CDR3 coding DNA: TGCGCCAGCAGCTTTCGCAGAAACTATGACTACACCTTC. The encoded protein is CASSFRRNYDYTF.

Ten or more counts support this clonotype. This chain joins TRBV6-2 or TRBV6-3 and TRBJ2-1, with D uncertain. Germline V lookup: CDR1 MNHEY, CDR2 SVGEGT. This CDR3 comprises 12 residues. The V end was cut by 2 bases, the J end by 7 bases, with 6 bases between. The CDR3 protein is CASSYLGNEQFF. CDR3 in DNA: TGTGCCAGCAGTTACCTGGGTAATGAGCAGTTCTTC.

This clonotype was seen at least ten times. The V gene is TRBV11-2, the J gene TRBJ1-1; D is unresolved. Per germline, CDR1 SGHAT and CDR2 FQNNGV. This CDR3 comprises 13 residues. Deletions cut 3 bases from V and 3 bases from J, with 8 bases between. The CDR3 spells CASSFLRDTEAFF. In DNA form, the CDR3 reads TGTGCCAGCAGCTTCCTTCGTGACACTGAAGCTTTCTTT.

The chain carries TRBV28 and TRBJ1-6; the match to TRBD1 covers 8 bases. With V trimmed by 7 bases and J by 8 bases, 7 bases remained unmatched. CDR1 and CDR2 from the germline V gene are MDHEN and SYDVKM. This CDR3 region has 14 residues. The DNA of the CDR3 is TGTGCCAGCACCCAGACAGGGGTAGATTCACCCCTCCACTTT. Translated, it gives CASTQTGVDSPLHF.

This clonotype was found many times. This chain links TRBV28 with TRBJ1-1; D is possibly TRBD1 (5 bases). V dropped 4 bases and J dropped 6 bases, with 12 bases sitting between them. The CDR3 has 13 residues. Germline V gene lookup returns CDR1 MDHEN and CDR2 SYDVKM. The CDR3 sequence: CASSYPREAEAFF. CDR3 coding DNA: TGTGCCAGCAGTTATCCCAGGGAGGCTGAAGCTTTCTTT.

This clonotype came up many times. The chain uses TRBV28 and TRBJ2-7; unclear D gene. The CDR3 is 17 residues long. Trimming shortened V by 2 bases and J by 0 bases, and 17 bases separated the two germline ends. CDR1 and CDR2 (germline): MDHEN, SYDVKM. CDR3 sequence (DNA): TGTGCCAGCAGTTTAAGTCTAGGGATCTTAAGCTCCTACGAGCAGTACTTC. Its translation: CASSLSLGILSSYEQYF.

This clonotype was seen many times. V and J are TRBV20-1 and TRBJ2-7; 9 bases agree with TRBD2. Looked up from germline, CDR1 is DFQATT and CDR2 is SNEGSKA (reference sequence). The CDR3 spans 13 residues. Unmatched junction bases numbered 6, after V lost 7 bases and J lost 2 bases. CDR3 sequence: CSVIIAGAYEQYF. CDR3 in DNA: TGCAGTGTTATTATAGCGGGAGCCTACGAGCAGTACTTC.

The genes are TRBV3-1 and TRBJ2-2; D gene ambiguous. Germline values: CDR1 LGHDT, CDR2 YNNKEL (reference sequence). The CDR3 sequence is 13 residues long. V was trimmed by 0 bases and J by 15 bases, leaving 14 bases between them. The DNA of the CDR3 is TGTGCCAGCAGCCAAGATTCTTCCTTTTCGGTGTTTTTT. It is translated as CASSQDSSFSVFF.

This clonotype was recorded at least ten times. J is TRBJ1-4 and V is TRBV13; possible D gene TRBD1, 6 bases. This CDR3 is 14 amino acids long. Per the germline V gene, CDR1 is PRHDT and CDR2 is FYEKMQ (reference sequence). V gave up 3 bases and J gave up 7 bases, with 12 bases separating them. The CDR3 coding sequence is TGTGCCAGCAGCTTCAGGGACAAGGTTGAAAAACTGTTTTTT. It codes for CASSFRDKVEKLFF.